A single T cell receptor beta chain is shown here with its context. This record belongs to a study of blood T cell repertoires in COVID-19. Across the whole study: The United States, Italy and Spain were the sources of the acute and convalescent COVID-19 samples. Sources were T cells, B-cell-depleted T cells, or PBMCs; the material itself was cDNA or gDNA.

There are 15 residues in the CDR3. Per germline, CDR1 SGHTA and CDR2 FQGNSA. V gave up 2 bases and J gave up 5 bases, with 10 bases separating them. Methods used by the authors: Reference gene primer amplification in the assay estimated nucleated cell counts. Assay used: immunoSEQ multiplex PCR; TCRdb lists only in-frame clones, some missing. The DNA gave D and trimming, while V, J and clone size come from that table. The sample carries under 150,000 clones, 88% recorded once. The genes are TRBV7-2 and TRBJ1-6; D remains unclear. The receptor comes from a woman in her thirties with acute COVID-19. The sequenced material came from PBMCs or T cells enriched from blood (not recorded which). In nucleotides, the CDR3 is TGTGCCAGCAGCTTAAGGAGCTCGGATAATTCACCCCTCCACTTT. The encoded protein is CASSLRSSDNSPLHF.